These 16 T cell receptor beta chains were sequenced from one sample in a study of beta chain features in type 1 diabetes. The study reverse transcribed the entire isolated RNA, so it sequenced expressed TCRB transcripts. The assay was immunoSEQ multiplex PCR, and TCRdb's table has in-frame clones only and misses some. Here the sample spans around 320,000 clones, 12% to 15% being singletons. The sample comprised central memory CD4+ T cells from blood. The receptor set was obtained from a man aged 25-40 years in good health.

On this clone: An end of the junction does not agree with germline; a read error may underlie this. This CDR3 is also generated by other DNA sequences in the sample. The chain employs TRBV5-4 and TRBJ2-3; 9 positions match TRBD2. CDR1 and CDR2 from the germline V gene are SGHNT and YYREEE (reference sequence). The CDR3 has 16 amino acids. Here the CDR3 reads CASSLFRGGGTDTQYF. DNA of the CDR3: TGTGCCAGCAGCTTGTTTCGCGGGGGGGGCACAGATACGCAATATTTT.

This clone was counted ten times or more. V gene TRBV7-9 combines with J gene TRBJ1-1; D remains ambiguous. This CDR3 contains 12 residues. V was clipped by 2 bases and J by 7 bases, with 8 bases between them. Germline-derived CDR1 and CDR2 are SEHNR and FQNEAQ (reference sequence). The CDR3 DNA follows: TGTGCCAGCAGCTTACTCCAAGTTGAAGCTTTCTTT. Residues: CASSLLQVEAFF.

The chain uses TRBV19 and TRBJ1-1; 11 bases map to TRBD1. The CDR3 contains 13 residues. V was pared by 7 bases and J by 6 bases, with 4 bases of the junction left unmatched. In germline, CDR1 is LNHDA, CDR2 SQIVND (reference sequence). The CDR3 nucleotides are TGTGCCAGTACCGGGACAGGGGGGGCTGAAGCTTTCTTT. Protein sequence: CASTGTGGAEAFF.

This clone has a handful of counts. Other DNA sequences within the sample encode an identical CDR3. The rearrangement uses TRBV7-2 and TRBJ2-2, with TRBD2 matching 7 bases. Germline V lookup: CDR1 SGHTA, CDR2 FQGNSA. This CDR3 contains 15 residues. Unmatched junction bases numbered 7, after V lost 5 bases and J lost 4 bases. The DNA of the CDR3 is TGTGCCAGCAGCCCAGGCGGGAGACCCACCGGGGAGCTGTTTTTT. Encoded protein: CASSPGGRPTGELFF. The complete variable domain, with remaining parts taken from reference TRBV7-2 and TRBJ2-2, reads GAGVSQSPSNKVTEKGKDVELRCDPISGHTALYWYRQSLGQGLEFLIYFQGNSAPDKSGLPSDRFSAERTGGSVSTLTIQRTQQEDSAVYLCASSPGGRPTGELFFGEGSRLTVL.

This chain connects TRBV7-3 to TRBJ2-1; 8 bases line up with TRBD2. The CDR3 has 16 amino acids. V dropped 2 bases and J dropped 0; count of bases not matched to a gene: 3. The germline V gene has CDR1 SGHTA and CDR2 FQGTGA. For the CDR3, the DNA is TGTGCCAGCAGCTTAGGGGGGACTAGCTCCTACAATGAGCAGTTCTTC. Its protein product is CASSLGGTSSYNEQFF.

The chain links TRBV7-9 to TRBJ2-1; D may be TRBD1 (7 bases). Germline CDR1 SEHNR, CDR2 FQNEAQ (reference sequence). The ends were cut back, 3 bases at V and 6 bases at J, with 12 bases in the middle. The CDR3 runs 14 residues. CDR3 sequence: CASSFRRDSNEQFF. In DNA, the CDR3 is TGTGCCAGCAGCTTTAGGCGGGACAGCAATGAGCAGTTCTTC.

The chain uses TRBV7-9 and TRBJ1-1; D perhaps matches TRBD1 (5 bases). CDR1 SEHNR and CDR2 FQNEAQ come from the germline V gene (reference sequence). The CDR3 is made up of 14 amino acids. V lost 4 bases and J 5 bases, leaving 14 bases between the germline ends. The CDR3 region has the DNA TGTGCCAGCAGCTCATTTTTCGGGGGGACTGAAGCTTTCTTT. Its protein is CASSSFFGGTEAFF.

The chain is built from TRBV27 and TRBJ1-1, with 9 bases fitting TRBD1. In germline, CDR1 is MNHEY, CDR2 SMNVEV (reference sequence). The CDR3 contains 15 residues. V shed 0 bases and J 5 bases; nucleotides not matched to a gene: 4. Written as DNA, the CDR3 is TGTGCCAGCAGTTTATCCGGGACAGGGAGTACTGAAGCTTTCTTT. This translates into CASSLSGTGSTEAFF.

V gene TRBV29-1 combines with J gene TRBJ1-4; no definite D call. The V gene lost 4 bases and the J gene lost 6 bases, with 12 bases spanning the gap. Germline V gives CDR1 SQVTM, CDR2 ANQGSEA. This CDR3 is built from 13 residues. The DNA for the CDR3 is TGCAGCGTTGGAACACGCGGCGATGAAAAACTGTTTTTT. It specifies CSVGTRGDEKLFF.

This clone occurred a few times. A read error may explain this, as a much larger clone is one base away. This sequence joins TRBV5-5 and TRBJ2-4; D gene uncertain. The CDR3 extends over 14 amino acids. Looked up from germline, CDR1 is SGHKS and CDR2 is YYEKEE (reference sequence). The CDR3 spells CASSQAPGRNIQNF. As DNA, the CDR3 is TGCGCCAGCAGCCAAGCCCCTGGCAGGAACATTCAGAACTTC.

V and J are TRBV14 and TRBJ2-5; D is uncertain. From germline, CDR1 is SGHDN and CDR2 FVKESK. Trimming removed 3 bases at V and 2 bases at J, with 7 bases between. The CDR3 spans 13 residues. For the CDR3, the DNA is TGTGCCAGCAGCCAGCAGGTACAAGAGACCCAGTACTTC. As protein: CASSQQVQETQYF.

This clone turned up a few times. At one boundary the junction diverges from the germline segment, which might be a read error. The chain recombines TRBV7-9 with TRBJ1-4; D remains ambiguous. This CDR3 has 13 residues. Germline V gene data show CDR1 as SEHNR and CDR2 as FQNEAQ (reference sequence). The CDR3 protein is CAISGGPNEKLFF. The CDR3 DNA is TGTGCCATCAGCGGTGGGCCAAATGAAAAACTGTTTTTT. Filled out from reference TRBV7-9 and TRBJ1-4, the complete variable domain reads DTGVSQNPRHKITKRGQNVTFRCDPISEHNRLYWYRQTLGQGPEFLTYFQNEAQLEKSRLLSDRFSAERPKGSFSTLEIQRTEQGDSAMYLCAISGGPNEKLFFGSGTQLSVL.

This clone appeared many times. V is TRBV5-1 and J is TRBJ1-3; D not certain. V gave up 4 bases and J gave up 3 bases, with 11 bases separating them. Germline CDR1 is SGHRS and CDR2 is YFSETQ. The CDR3 sequence is 14 residues long. In DNA, the CDR3 is TGCGCCAGCAGCACGGGGAGCATTGGAAACACCATATATTTT. Translation gives CASSTGSIGNTIYF.

This clone was detected a few times. The chain couples TRBV7-2 to TRBJ2-5; no reliable D call. The CDR3 loop spans 14 amino acids. V lost 5 bases to trimming and J lost 1 base, with 11 bases between them. The V gene's germline CDR1 is SGHTA and CDR2 FQGNSA. The CDR3 protein is CASSRSSLQETQYF. In DNA form, the CDR3 reads TGTGCCAGCAGCCGTTCAAGCCTCCAAGAGACCCAGTACTTC.

The chain uses TRBV19 and TRBJ1-1; 11 positions agree with TRBD1. V lost 6 bases and J lost 6; bases outside the gene matches: 6. Germline lookup yields CDR1 LNHDA and CDR2 SQIVND (reference sequence). The CDR3 totals 14 residues. For the CDR3, the DNA is TGTGCCAGTAGCCTTGGACAGGGGGCCGCTGAAGCTTTCTTT. This encodes CASSLGQGAAEAFF.

The J gene is TRBJ2-5, the V gene TRBV6-6, with D perhaps being TRBD1 or TRBD2 (5 bases each). The V gene lost 8 bases and the J gene lost 0 bases, with 10 bases spanning the gap. The CDR3 consists of 13 residues. Germline CDR1 reads MNHNY; CDR2 reads SVGAGI (reference sequence). CDR3 protein: CASRGSHQETQYF. DNA of the CDR3: TGTGCCAGCCGGGGCAGCCACCAAGAGACCCAGTACTTC.